This T cell receptor (beta chain) stems from a study of early T cells in non-severe SARS-CoV-2 infection. In TCRdb, the 5' RACE reads were re-called with MiXCR into one record per CDR3 protein. The table lists about 77,000 distinct CDR3 sequences, roughly 16% of them singletons. The CDR3 runs to 13 residues. V shed 5 bases and J shed 8 bases, with 10 bases lying between them. Germline CDR1 MNHEY, CDR2 SMNVEV (reference sequence). Specimen: whole blood. This clonotype was sampled from an adult who was a healthcare worker with PCR-confirmed SARS-CoV-2 infection or an uninfected control (not recorded which). This chain connects TRBV27 to TRBJ1-6; D remains unclear. In DNA form, the CDR3 reads TGTGCCAGCAGTCCCCACAACTATTCACCCCTCCACTTT. It is translated as CASSPHNYSPLHF.